The 9 T cell receptor beta chains presented below share a single source sample, sequenced in a study of blood T cell repertoires in COVID-19 (dated by TCRdb to 2020 to 2021). The method behind the library was the immunoSEQ multiplex PCR assay. In its TCRdb copy, this immuneACCESS table keeps in-frame sequences only and misses some clones. Where compared with another copy, unresolved V genes explain less than half of these, and the others have no known cause. Recorded for this sample are about 280,000 clones; 85% to 90% of them occurred a single time. The ten top clones hold around 10% of the sample. Sequenced: peripheral blood. These receptors were obtained from a woman aged 30 to 39 with COVID-19, enrolled during active disease.

The gene calls are TRBV10-3 and TRBJ1-5; weak D call: TRBD1 (5 bases). CDR3 length: 13 residues. Trimming took 9 bases from V and 2 from J, leaving 11 bases between them. CDR1 and CDR2 (germline): ENHRY, SYGVKD. Here the CDR3 DNA reads TGTGCCATTACCGACAGCGGCAATCAGCCCCAGCATTTT. Its protein is CAITDSGNQPQHF.

The chain links TRBV6-1 to TRBJ2-1, with D possibly being TRBD2 (7 bases). The ends were cut back, 1 base at V and 9 bases at J, with 16 bases in the middle. The CDR3 runs 15 residues. Germline V gene data show CDR1 as MNHNS and CDR2 as SASEGT. CDR3 in amino acids: CASSEVISGGLEQFF. The CDR3 DNA reads as TGTGCCAGCAGTGAAGTCATATCGGGGGGCCTTGAGCAGTTCTTC.

V usage is TRBV11-2 and J usage is TRBJ1-2; no definite D call. The CDR3 totals 13 residues. The V and J ends lost 1 base and 8 bases respectively, with 11 bases between them. In germline, CDR1 is SGHAT, CDR2 FQNNGV. The CDR3 loop is CASSLVGRGGYTF. CDR3 bases: TGTGCCAGCAGCTTAGTGGGTAGAGGAGGCTACACCTTC.

The chain employs TRBV14 and TRBJ2-7; 11 bases are a match to TRBD2. The CDR3 is 17 amino acids. Germline V gene sequence: CDR1 SGHDN, CDR2 FVKESK. V lost 3 bases, J lost 0 bases, and 7 bases stayed unmatched. The CDR3 loop is CASSHGLAGFLSYEQYF. Here the CDR3 DNA reads TGTGCCAGCAGCCACGGACTAGCGGGCTTTCTCTCCTACGAGCAGTACTTC.

As regards this clone: Relative to the germline gene, one junction end is altered; a read error may explain this. This chain joins TRBV6-5 and TRBJ2-2, with TRBD1 matching over 8 bases. The V gene's germline CDR1 is MNHEY and CDR2 SVGAGI. The CDR3 is 15 residues long. The CDR3 DNA sequence: TGTGCCAGCAATTACAGGCAGGGGGCCACCGGGGAGCTGTTTTTT. This encodes CASNYRQGATGELFF.

The chain recombines TRBV29-1 with TRBJ2-1; 7 nucleotides line up with TRBD2. Germline V gene data show CDR1 as SQVTM and CDR2 as ANQGSEA. The CDR3 runs 14 residues. J gave up 1 base and V 4 bases, and 4 bases lay outside the gene matches. The CDR3 bases are TGCAGCGTTGCTGCTAGCGGATCCTACAATGAGCAGTTCTTC. Residues: CSVAASGSYNEQFF.

This clone was recorded once. The chain recombines TRBV30 with TRBJ2-1; D perhaps matches TRBD1 (6 bases). The germline gives CDR1 GTSNPN, CDR2 SVGIG (reference sequence). Trimming removed 5 bases from V and 5 bases from J, with 16 bases in between. The CDR3 extends over 14 amino acids. The CDR3 sequence: CAWDPGTPNNEQFF. In nucleotides, the CDR3 is TGTGCCTGGGATCCCGGGACACCAAACAATGAGCAGTTCTTC.

The CDR3 nucleotides are TGTGCCAGCAGAAAAGGGGGCATGAACACTGAAGCTTTCTTT. It codes for CASRKGGMNTEAFF. The gene calls are TRBV6-5 and TRBJ1-1; 7 bases are shared with TRBD1. The V and J ends lost 6 bases and 0 bases, in that order; junction bases with no gene match: 4. Germline lookup yields CDR1 MNHEY and CDR2 SVGAGI. CDR3 length: 14 amino acids.

The chain joins TRBV2 to TRBJ1-2, with 9 bases that match TRBD1. J was trimmed by 1 base and V by 2 bases; bases with no gene match: 5. The CDR3 totals 16 residues. CDR1 is SNHLY, CDR2 FYNNEI, per germline. This CDR3 reads CASSEYRQGDNYGYTF. The CDR3 coding sequence is TGTGCCAGCAGTGAATACCGACAGGGGGATAACTATGGCTACACCTTC.